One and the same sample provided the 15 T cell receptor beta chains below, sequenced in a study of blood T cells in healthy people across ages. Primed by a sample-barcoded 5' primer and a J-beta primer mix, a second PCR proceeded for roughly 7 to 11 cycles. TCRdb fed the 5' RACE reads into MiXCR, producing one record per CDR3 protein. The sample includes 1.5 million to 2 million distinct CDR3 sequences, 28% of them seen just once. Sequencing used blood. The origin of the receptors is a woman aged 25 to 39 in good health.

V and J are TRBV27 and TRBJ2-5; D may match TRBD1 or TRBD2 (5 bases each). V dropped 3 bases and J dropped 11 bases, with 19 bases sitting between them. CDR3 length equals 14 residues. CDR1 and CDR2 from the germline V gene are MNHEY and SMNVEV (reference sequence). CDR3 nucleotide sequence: TGTGCCAGCAGTTTCCGGGACCCTAGGGATGAGCAGTACTTC. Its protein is CASSFRDPRDEQYF.

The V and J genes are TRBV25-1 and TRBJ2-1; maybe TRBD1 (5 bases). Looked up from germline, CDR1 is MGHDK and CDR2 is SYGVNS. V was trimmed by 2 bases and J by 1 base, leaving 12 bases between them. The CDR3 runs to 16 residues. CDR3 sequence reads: CASSEPGFSSYNEQFF. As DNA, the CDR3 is TGTGCCAGCAGTGAACCAGGGTTCAGTTCCTACAATGAGCAGTTCTTC.

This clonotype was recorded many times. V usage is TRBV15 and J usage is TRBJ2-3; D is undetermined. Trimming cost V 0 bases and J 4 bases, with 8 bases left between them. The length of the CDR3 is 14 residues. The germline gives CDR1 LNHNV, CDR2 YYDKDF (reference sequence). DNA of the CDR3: TGTGCCACCAGCAGAGATATTACTCCAGATACGCAGTATTTT. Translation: CATSRDITPDTQYF.

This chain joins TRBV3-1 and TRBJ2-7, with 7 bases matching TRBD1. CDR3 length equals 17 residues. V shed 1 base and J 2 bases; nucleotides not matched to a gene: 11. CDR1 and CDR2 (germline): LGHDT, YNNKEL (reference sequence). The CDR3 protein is CASSQGKTGASTYEQYF. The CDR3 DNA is TGTGCCAGCAGCCAAGGGAAAACAGGGGCTTCCACCTACGAGCAGTACTTC.

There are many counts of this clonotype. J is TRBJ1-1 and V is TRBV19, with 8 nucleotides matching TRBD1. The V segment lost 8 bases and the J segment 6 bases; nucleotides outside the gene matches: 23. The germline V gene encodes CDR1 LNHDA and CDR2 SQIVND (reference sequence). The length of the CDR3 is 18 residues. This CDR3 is CASQGTGFVGMEGAEAFF. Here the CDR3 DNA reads TGTGCCAGTCAAGGGACAGGATTTGTCGGCATGGAGGGCGCTGAAGCTTTCTTT.

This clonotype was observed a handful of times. DNA for the CDR3: TGTGCCAGCAGCCGGTCCGGGGGGACTCTCGGGGGGCAGTTCTTC. Amino acid sequence: CASSRSGGTLGGQFF. The V call is TRBV6-2 or TRBV6-3, the J call TRBJ2-7, with TRBD2 matching over 7 bases. The J call may be wrong; the DNA end is better matched by TRBJ2-1. This CDR3 spans 15 amino acids. Germline CDR1 and CDR2: MNHEY and SVGEGT.

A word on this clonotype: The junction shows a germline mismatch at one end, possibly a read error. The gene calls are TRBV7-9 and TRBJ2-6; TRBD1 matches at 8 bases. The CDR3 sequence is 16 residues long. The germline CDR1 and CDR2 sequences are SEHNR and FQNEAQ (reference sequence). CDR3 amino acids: CTSSIPGGTEANVLTF. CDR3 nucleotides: TGTACCAGCAGCATACCAGGGGGCACCGAGGCCAACGTCCTGACTTTC.

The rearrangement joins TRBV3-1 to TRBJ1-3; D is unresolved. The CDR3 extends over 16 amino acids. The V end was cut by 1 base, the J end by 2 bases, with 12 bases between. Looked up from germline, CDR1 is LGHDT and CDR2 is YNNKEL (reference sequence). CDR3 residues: CASSQVLGWTGNTIYF. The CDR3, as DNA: TGTGCCAGCAGCCAAGTTCTGGGTTGGACTGGAAACACCATATATTTT.

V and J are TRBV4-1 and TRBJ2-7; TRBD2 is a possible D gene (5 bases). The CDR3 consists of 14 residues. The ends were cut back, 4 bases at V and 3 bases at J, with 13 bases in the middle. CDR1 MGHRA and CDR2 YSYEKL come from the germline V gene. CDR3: CASSPLETNYEQYF. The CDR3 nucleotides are TGCGCCAGCAGCCCCCTGGAGACTAACTACGAGCAGTACTTC.

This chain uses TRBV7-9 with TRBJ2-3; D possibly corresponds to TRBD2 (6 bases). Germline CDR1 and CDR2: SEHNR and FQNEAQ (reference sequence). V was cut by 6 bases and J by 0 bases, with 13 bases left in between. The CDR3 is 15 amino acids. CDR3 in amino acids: CASRAGGTSTDTQYF. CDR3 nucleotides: TGTGCCAGCAGGGCCGGGGGAACTAGCACAGATACGCAGTATTTT.

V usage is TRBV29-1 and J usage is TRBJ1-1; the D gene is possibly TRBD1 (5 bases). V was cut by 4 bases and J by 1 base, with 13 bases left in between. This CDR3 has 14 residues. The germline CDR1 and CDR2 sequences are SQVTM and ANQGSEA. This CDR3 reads CSVVPGSENTEAFF. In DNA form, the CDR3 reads TGCAGCGTTGTCCCAGGGTCGGAGAACACTGAAGCTTTCTTT.

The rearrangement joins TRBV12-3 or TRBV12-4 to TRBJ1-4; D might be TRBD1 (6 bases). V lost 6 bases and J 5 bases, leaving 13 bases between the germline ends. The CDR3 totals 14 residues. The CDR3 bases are TGTGCCAGCAGAACAGGGCCGAAGAATGAAAAACTGTTTTTT. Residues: CASRTGPKNEKLFF.

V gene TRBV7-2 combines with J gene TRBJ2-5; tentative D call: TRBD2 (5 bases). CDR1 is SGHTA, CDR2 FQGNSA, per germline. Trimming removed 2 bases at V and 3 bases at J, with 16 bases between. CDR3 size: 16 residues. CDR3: CASSLQAAILKETQYF. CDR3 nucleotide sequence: TGTGCCAGCAGCTTACAAGCGGCAATACTAAAAGAGACCCAGTACTTC.

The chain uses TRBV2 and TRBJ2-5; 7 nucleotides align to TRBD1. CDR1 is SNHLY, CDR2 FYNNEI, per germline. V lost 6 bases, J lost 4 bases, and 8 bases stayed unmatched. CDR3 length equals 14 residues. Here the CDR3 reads CASREGAMGETQYF. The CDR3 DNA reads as TGTGCCAGCAGAGAGGGGGCGATGGGAGAGACCCAGTACTTC.

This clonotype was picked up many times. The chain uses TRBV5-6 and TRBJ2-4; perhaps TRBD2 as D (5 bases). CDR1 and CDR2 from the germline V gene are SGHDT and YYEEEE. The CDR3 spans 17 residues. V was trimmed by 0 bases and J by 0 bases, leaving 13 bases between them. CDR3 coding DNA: TGTGCCAGCAGCTTGGAGTGGGAGAGGTCAGCCAAAAACATTCAGTACTTC. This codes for CASSLEWERSAKNIQYF. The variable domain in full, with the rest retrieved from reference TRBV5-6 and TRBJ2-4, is DAGVTQSPTHLIKTRGQQVTLRCSPKSGHDTVSWYQQALGQGPQFIFQYYEEEERQRGNFPDRFSGHQFPNYSSELNVNALLLGDSALYLCASSLEWERSAKNIQYFGAGTRLSVL.